A selection of T cell receptor beta chains follows, all from one sample in a study of T cell responses to AZD1222 COVID-19 vaccine. The method was immunoSEQ multiplex PCR; TCRdb's version includes in-frame clones alone and lacks a portion of them. Counted here are about 110,000 clones, 80% to 95% occurring once; the ten biggest clones make up approximately 2.7%. Here the sequenced sample was peripheral blood, taken 28 days after the second AZD1222 dose. The receptor set was obtained from an adult who received the AZD1222 COVID-19 vaccine. Each CDR3 is given with its conserved first and last residue. A D gene is named only where the DNA matches it firmly.

D: .; J: TRBJ2-7; V: TRBV3-1/TRBV3-2; CDR3: CASSLTYEQYF
D: .; J: TRBJ2-7; V: TRBV3-1/TRBV3-2; CDR3: CASSQGGVPTYEQYF
D: .; J: TRBJ2-2; V: TRBV7-2; CDR3: CASSLVPGSTGELFF
D: .; J: TRBJ1-2; V: TRBV20-1; CDR3: CSASFQLNYGYTF
D: .; J: TRBJ2-2; V: TRBV21-1; CDR3: CASSKFYRGKVAGELFF
D: .; J: TRBJ2-3; V: TRBV11-2; CDR3: CASSSSPGTLSTDTQYF
D: TRBD1; J: TRBJ1-6; V: TRBV28; CDR3: CASRPGGSYNSPLHF
D: TRBD1; J: TRBJ2-5; V: TRBV19; CDR3: CASSADRVASGTQYF
D: TRBD1; J: TRBJ1-2; V: TRBV6-5; CDR3: CASSRQGPGGYTF
D: TRBD2; J: TRBJ2-4; V: TRBV29-1; CDR3: CGAGGRNIQYF
D: TRBD1; J: TRBJ1-4; V: TRBV19; CDR3: CASSSDRGGEKLFF
D: TRBD1; J: TRBJ2-1; V: TRBV10-3; CDR3: CAISSGTGGFDEQFF
D: TRBD2; J: TRBJ2-7; V: TRBV19; CDR3: CASSERDGTYEQYF
D: TRBD1; J: TRBJ1-2; V: TRBV9; CDR3: CASSVGTGDYGYTF
D: TRBD1; J: TRBJ2-7; V: TRBV5-6; CDR3: CASSWDRGNYEQYF
D: .; J: TRBJ2-3; V: TRBV18; CDR3: CASSPPGGQSPIHTDTQYF
D: .; J: TRBJ2-5; V: TRBV6-4; CDR3: CASPWAPWNQETQYF
D: TRBD1; J: TRBJ1-2; V: TRBV11-2; CDR3: CASSPRTGVYGYTF
D: .; J: TRBJ2-7; V: TRBV29-1; CDR3: CSVHTSYEQYF
D: TRBD1; J: TRBJ1-1; V: TRBV5-4; CDR3: CASSPEGAQNTEAFF
D: TRBD1; J: TRBJ1-2; V: TRBV7-2; CDR3: CASSELTGDGYTF
D: .; J: TRBJ1-3; V: TRBV18; CDR3: CASSLTRESSGNTIYF
D: TRBD1; J: TRBJ2-7; V: TRBV7-2; CDR3: CASSSGTGIYEQYF
D: .; J: TRBJ2-7; V: TRBV6-4; CDR3: CASSEALLGQYF
D: .; J: TRBJ2-7; V: TRBV19; CDR3: CASSMASSYEQYF
D: .; J: TRBJ1-4; V: TRBV3-1/TRBV3-2; CDR3: CASSQDREPEKLFF
D: TRBD2; J: TRBJ2-2; V: TRBV19; CDR3: CASSISGGNTGELFF
D: .; J: TRBJ2-5; V: TRBV7-3; CDR3: CASSLGGGDRQETQYF
D: .; J: TRBJ1-5; V: TRBV28; CDR3: CASSLHREGRQPQHF
D: .; J: TRBJ2-3; V: TRBV6-6; CDR3: CASSITGGGTDTQYF
D: .; J: TRBJ2-7; V: TRBV7-8; CDR3: CASSPTLAFLEAYEQYF
D: TRBD2; J: TRBJ2-1; V: TRBV6-4; CDR3: CASSEAGSYNEQFF
D: .; J: TRBJ2-2; V: TRBV18; CDR3: CASSPSRVRNTGELFF
D: .; J: TRBJ1-5; V: TRBV9; CDR3: CASSSDGGAVQPQHF
D: TRBD1; J: TRBJ1-5; V: TRBV28; CDR3: CASSSGTGGFTQPQHF
D: TRBD1; J: TRBJ1-6; V: TRBV30; CDR3: CAWSVQGASPLHF
D: .; J: TRBJ2-5; V: TRBV12-3/TRBV12-4; CDR3: CASSRTSQETQYF
D: .; J: TRBJ1-6; V: TRBV5-5; CDR3: CASSSTGSGGDNSPLHF
D: .; J: TRBJ2-2; V: TRBV10-3; CDR3: CAIAPTEQALGLFF
D: .; J: TRBJ1-5; V: TRBV7-7; CDR3: CASSLGPNQPQHF
D: TRBD2; J: TRBJ2-3; V: TRBV7-2; CDR3: CASSLATGGTQYF
D: .; J: TRBJ2-7; V: TRBV2; CDR3: CASRETTYEQYF
D: .; J: TRBJ2-3; V: TRBV21-1; CDR3: CASSKGLGRRADTQYF
D: .; J: TRBJ1-2; V: TRBV2; CDR3: CASSVFGGYGYTF
D: .; J: TRBJ2-7; V: TRBV2; CDR3: CASRTSTGSYEQYF
D: TRBD1; J: TRBJ2-7; V: TRBV7-8; CDR3: CASSLGTAYEQYF
D: .; J: TRBJ1-2; V: TRBV2; CDR3: CASSPIAGGGYTF
D: .; J: TRBJ2-3; V: TRBV5-1; CDR3: CASSPGVSTDTQYF
D: TRBD1; J: TRBJ2-3; V: TRBV27; CDR3: CASSLPGTGGGGYTDTQYF
D: .; J: TRBJ2-5; V: TRBV10-3; CDR3: CAISGTTNTETQYF
D: TRBD1; J: TRBJ2-1; V: TRBV5-1; CDR3: CASSFRGQAYNEQFF
D: TRBD1; J: TRBJ1-1; V: TRBV6-2/TRBV6-3; CDR3: CASSRQGGTEAFF
D: .; J: TRBJ2-5; V: TRBV5-5; CDR3: CASSRNRETQYF
D: TRBD1; J: TRBJ1-2; V: TRBV7-9; CDR3: CASSLVQGANYGYTF
D: .; J: TRBJ1-2; V: TRBV11-2; CDR3: CATANRLYGYTF
D: .; J: TRBJ1-6; V: TRBV27; CDR3: CASSLFRDNSPLHF
D: .; J: TRBJ1-5; V: TRBV6-5; CDR3: CASSYVGAGNQPQHF
D: TRBD1; J: TRBJ1-2; V: TRBV30; CDR3: CAWSPKGQHGYTF
D: TRBD1; J: TRBJ2-7; V: TRBV5-1; CDR3: CASSLTGVEQYF
D: TRBD1; J: TRBJ1-1; V: TRBV5-1; CDR3: CASSLRTGRLMNTEAFF